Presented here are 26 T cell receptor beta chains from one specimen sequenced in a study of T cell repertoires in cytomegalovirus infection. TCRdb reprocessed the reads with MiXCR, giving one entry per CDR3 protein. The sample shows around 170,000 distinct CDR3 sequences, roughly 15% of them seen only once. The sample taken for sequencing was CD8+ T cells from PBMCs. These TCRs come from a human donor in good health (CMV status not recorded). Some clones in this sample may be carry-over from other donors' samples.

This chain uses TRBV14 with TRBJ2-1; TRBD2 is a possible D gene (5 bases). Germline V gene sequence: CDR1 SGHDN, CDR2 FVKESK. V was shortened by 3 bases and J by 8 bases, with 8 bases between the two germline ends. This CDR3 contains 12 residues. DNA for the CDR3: TGTGCCAGCAGCCACGGGATAGATGAGCAGTTCTTC. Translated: CASSHGIDEQFF.

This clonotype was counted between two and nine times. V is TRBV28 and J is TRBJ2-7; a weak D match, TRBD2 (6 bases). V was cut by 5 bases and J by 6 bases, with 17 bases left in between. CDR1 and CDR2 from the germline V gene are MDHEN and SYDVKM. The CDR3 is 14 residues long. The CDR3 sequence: CASSPSSVLTEQYF. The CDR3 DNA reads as TGTGCCAGCAGTCCCTCTAGCGTGCTCACCGAGCAGTACTTC.

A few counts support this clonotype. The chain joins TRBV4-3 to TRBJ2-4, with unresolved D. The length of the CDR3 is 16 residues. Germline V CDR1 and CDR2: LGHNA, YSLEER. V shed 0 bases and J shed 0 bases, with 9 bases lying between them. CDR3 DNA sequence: TGCGCCAGCAGCCAAGACCTCGAGCTAGCCAAAAACATTCAGTACTTC. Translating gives CASSQDLELAKNIQYF.

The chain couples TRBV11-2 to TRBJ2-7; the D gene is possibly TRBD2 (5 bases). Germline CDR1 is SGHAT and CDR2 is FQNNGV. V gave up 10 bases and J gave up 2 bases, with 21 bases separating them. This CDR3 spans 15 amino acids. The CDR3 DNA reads TGTGCCACCCAGAGGGAGTTTGGGTCCCCCTACGAGCAGTACTTC. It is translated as CATQREFGSPYEQYF. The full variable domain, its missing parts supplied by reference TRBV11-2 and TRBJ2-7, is EAGVAQSPRYKIIEKRQSVAFWCNPISGHATLYWYQQILGQGPKLLIQFQNNGVVDDSQLPKDRFSAERLKGVDSTLKIQPAKLEDSAVYLCATQREFGSPYEQYFGPGTRLTVT.

The CDR3 loop reads CASSFASYNEQFF. As DNA, the CDR3 is TGTGCCAGCAGTTTTGCGTCCTACAATGAGCAGTTCTTC. The chain carries TRBV28 and TRBJ2-1; D is unclear. Germline-derived CDR1 and CDR2 are MDHEN and SYDVKM. The CDR3 runs to 13 residues. Trimming shortened V by 3 bases and J by 1 base, and 4 bases separated the two germline ends. The whole variable domain, filled in from reference TRBV28 and TRBJ2-1, reads DVKVTQSSRYLVKRTGEKVFLECVQDMDHENMFWYRQDPGLGLRLIYFSYDVKMKEKGDIPEGYSVSREKKERFSLILESASTNQTSMYLCASSFASYNEQFFGPGTRLTVL.

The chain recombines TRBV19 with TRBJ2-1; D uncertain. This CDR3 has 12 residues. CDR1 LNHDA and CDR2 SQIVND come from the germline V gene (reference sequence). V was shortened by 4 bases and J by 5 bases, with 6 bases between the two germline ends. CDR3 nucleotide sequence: TGTGCCAGTAGTAGTCGCGACAATGAGCAGTTCTTC. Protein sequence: CASSSRDNEQFF.

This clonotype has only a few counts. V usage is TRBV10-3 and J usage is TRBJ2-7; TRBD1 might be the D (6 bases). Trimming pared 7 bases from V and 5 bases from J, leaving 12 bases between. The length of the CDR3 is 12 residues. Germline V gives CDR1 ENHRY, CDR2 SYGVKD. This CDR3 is CAIMTGIDEQYF. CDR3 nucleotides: TGTGCCATCATGACAGGAATTGACGAGCAGTACTTC.

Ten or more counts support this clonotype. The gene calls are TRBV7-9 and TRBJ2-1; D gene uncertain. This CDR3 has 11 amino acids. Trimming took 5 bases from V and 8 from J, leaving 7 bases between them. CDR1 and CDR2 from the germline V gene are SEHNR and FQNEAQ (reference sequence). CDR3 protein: CASSPSYEQFF. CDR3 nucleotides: TGTGCCAGCAGCCCTTCCTATGAGCAGTTCTTC.

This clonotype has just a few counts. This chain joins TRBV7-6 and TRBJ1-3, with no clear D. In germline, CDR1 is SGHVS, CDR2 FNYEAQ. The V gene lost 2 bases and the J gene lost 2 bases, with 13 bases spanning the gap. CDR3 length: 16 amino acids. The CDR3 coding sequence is TGTGCCAGCAGCTTAAAGGGCAGCCTTCCTGGAAACACCATATATTTT. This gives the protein CASSLKGSLPGNTIYF.

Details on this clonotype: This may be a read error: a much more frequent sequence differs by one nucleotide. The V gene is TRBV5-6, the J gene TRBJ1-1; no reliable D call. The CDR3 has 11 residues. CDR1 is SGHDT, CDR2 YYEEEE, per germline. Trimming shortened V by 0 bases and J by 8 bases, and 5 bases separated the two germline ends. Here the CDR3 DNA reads TGTGCCAGCAGCTTGGGGGAAGAAGCTTTCTTT. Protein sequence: CASSLGEEAFF.

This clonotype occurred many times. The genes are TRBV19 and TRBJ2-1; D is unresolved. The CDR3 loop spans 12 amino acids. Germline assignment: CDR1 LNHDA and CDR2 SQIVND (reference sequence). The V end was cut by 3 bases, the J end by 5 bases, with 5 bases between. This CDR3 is CASSIVDNEQFF. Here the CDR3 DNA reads TGTGCCAGTAGTATCGTGGACAATGAGCAGTTCTTC.

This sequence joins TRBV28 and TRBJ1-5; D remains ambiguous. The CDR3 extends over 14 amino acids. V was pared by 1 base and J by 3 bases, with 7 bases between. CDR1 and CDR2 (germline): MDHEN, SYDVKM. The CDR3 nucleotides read TGTGCCAGCAGTTTATCGGGAAACAATCAGCCCCAGCATTTT. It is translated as CASSLSGNNQPQHF. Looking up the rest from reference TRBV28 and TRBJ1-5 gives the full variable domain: DVKVTQSSRYLVKRTGEKVFLECVQDMDHENMFWYRQDPGLGLRLIYFSYDVKMKEKGDIPEGYSVSREKKERFSLILESASTNQTSMYLCASSLSGNNQPQHFGDGTRLSIL.

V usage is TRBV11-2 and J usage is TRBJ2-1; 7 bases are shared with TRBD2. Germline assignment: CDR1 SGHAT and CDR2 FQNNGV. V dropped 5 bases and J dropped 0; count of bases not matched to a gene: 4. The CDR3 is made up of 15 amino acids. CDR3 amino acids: CASSPTSSSYNEQFF. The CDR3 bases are TGTGCCAGCAGCCCGACTAGCAGCTCCTACAATGAGCAGTTCTTC.

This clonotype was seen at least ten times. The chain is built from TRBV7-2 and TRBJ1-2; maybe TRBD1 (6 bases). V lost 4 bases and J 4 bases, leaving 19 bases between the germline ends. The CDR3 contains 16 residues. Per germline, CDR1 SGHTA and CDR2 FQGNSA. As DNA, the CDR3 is TGTGCCAGCAGCTCACCGGACAGCCCGTGGGCCTATGGCTACACCTTC. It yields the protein CASSSPDSPWAYGYTF.

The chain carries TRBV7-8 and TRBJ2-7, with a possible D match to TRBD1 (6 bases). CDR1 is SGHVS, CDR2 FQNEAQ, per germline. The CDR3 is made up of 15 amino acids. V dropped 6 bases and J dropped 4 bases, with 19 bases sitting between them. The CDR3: CASRRGVGQGYEQYF. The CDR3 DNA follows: TGTGCCAGCAGACGGGGAGTTGGTCAGGGGTACGAGCAGTACTTC.

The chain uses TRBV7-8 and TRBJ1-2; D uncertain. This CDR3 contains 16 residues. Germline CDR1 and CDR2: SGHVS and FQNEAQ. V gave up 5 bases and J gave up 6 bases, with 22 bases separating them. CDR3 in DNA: TGTGCCAGCAGCCAAAAAGAGGCCCGGAGAGAGCATGGCTACACCTTC. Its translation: CASSQKEARREHGYTF.

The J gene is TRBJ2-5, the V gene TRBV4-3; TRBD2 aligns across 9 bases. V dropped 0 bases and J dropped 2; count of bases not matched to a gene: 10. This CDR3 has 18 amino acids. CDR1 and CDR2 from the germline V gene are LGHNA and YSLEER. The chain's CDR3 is CASSQEGLGTSSQETQYF. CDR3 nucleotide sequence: TGCGCCAGCAGCCAAGAAGGGTTGGGGACTAGCAGTCAAGAGACCCAGTACTTC.

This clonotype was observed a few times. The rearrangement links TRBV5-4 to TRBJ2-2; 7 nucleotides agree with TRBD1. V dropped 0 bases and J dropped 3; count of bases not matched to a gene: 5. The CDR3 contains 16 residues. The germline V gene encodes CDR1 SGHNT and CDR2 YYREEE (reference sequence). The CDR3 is CASSLAGGEDTGELFF. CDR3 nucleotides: TGTGCCAGCAGCTTGGCAGGGGGAGAGGACACCGGGGAGCTGTTTTTT. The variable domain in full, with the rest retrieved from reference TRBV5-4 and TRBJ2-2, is ETGVTQSPTHLIKTRGQQVTLRCSSQSGHNTVSWYQQALGQGPQFIFQYYREEENGRGNFPPRFSGLQFPNYSSELNVNALELDDSALYLCASSLAGGEDTGELFFGEGSRLTVL.

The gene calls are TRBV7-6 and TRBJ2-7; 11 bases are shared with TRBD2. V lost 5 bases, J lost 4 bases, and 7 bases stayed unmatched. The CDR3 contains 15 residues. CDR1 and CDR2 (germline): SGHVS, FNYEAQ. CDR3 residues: CASSIGTSGAYEQYF. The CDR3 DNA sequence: TGTGCCAGCAGCATTGGGACTAGCGGAGCTTACGAGCAGTACTTC.

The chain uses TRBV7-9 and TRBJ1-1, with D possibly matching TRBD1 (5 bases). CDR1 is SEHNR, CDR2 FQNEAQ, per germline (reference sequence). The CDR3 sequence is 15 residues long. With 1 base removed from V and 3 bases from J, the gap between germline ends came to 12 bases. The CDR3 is CASSLVQGVDTEAFF. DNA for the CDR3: TGTGCCAGCAGCTTAGTCCAAGGGGTGGACACTGAAGCTTTCTTT.

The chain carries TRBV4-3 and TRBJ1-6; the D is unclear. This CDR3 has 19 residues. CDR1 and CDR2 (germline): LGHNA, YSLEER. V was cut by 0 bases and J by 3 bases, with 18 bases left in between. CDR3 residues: CASSQDEIRSSGYNSPLHF. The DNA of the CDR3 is TGCGCCAGCAGCCAAGATGAAATCCGTTCGTCAGGCTATAATTCACCCCTCCACTTT.

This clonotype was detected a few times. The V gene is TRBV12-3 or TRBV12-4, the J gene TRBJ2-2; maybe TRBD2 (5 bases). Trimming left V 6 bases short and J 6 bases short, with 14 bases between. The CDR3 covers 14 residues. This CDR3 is CASSFDVRAGELFF. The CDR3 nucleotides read TGTGCCAGCAGCTTTGATGTGAGGGCCGGGGAGCTGTTTTTT.

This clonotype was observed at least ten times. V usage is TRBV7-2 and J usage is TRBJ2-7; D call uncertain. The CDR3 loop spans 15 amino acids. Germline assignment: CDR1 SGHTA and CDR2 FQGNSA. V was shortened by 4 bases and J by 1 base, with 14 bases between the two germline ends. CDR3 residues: CASSSSGLSSYEQYF. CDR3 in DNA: TGTGCCAGCAGCTCCTCAGGTCTTTCTTCCTACGAGCAGTACTTC.

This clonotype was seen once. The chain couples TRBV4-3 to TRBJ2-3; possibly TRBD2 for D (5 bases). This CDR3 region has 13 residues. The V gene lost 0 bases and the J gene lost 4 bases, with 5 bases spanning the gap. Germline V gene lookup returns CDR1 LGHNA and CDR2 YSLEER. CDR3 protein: CASSQEGADTQYF. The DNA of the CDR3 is TGCGCCAGCAGCCAAGAGGGAGCAGATACGCAGTATTTT.

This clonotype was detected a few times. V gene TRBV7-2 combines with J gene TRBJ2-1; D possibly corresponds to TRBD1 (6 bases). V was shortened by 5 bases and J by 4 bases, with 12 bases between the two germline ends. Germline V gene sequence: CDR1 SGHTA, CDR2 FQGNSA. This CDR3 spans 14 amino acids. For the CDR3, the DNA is TGTGCCAGCAGCATTGGGACAAATTACAATGAGCAGTTCTTC. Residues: CASSIGTNYNEQFF.

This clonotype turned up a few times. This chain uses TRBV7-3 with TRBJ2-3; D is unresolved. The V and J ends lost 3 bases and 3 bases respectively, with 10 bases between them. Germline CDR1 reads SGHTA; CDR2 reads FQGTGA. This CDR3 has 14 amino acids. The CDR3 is CASSFTRRTDTQYF. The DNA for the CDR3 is TGTGCCAGCAGCTTCACAAGACGAACAGATACGCAGTATTTT.